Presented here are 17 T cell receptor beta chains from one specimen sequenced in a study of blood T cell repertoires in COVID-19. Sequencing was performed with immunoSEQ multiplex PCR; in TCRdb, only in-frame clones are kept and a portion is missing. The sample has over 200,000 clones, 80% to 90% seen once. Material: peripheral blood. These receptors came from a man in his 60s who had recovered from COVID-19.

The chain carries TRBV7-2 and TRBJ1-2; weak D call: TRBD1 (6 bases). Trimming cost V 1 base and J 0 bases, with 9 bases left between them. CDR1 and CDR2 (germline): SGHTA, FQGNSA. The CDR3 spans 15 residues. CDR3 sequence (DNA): TGTGCCAGCAGCTTAGGCAGGGGTTCTAACTATGGCTACACCTTC. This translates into CASSLGRGSNYGYTF. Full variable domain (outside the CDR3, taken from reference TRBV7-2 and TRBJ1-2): GAGVSQSPSNKVTEKGKDVELRCDPISGHTALYWYRQSLGQGLEFLIYFQGNSAPDKSGLPSDRFSAERTGGSVSTLTIQRTQQEDSAVYLCASSLGRGSNYGYTFGSGTRLTVV.

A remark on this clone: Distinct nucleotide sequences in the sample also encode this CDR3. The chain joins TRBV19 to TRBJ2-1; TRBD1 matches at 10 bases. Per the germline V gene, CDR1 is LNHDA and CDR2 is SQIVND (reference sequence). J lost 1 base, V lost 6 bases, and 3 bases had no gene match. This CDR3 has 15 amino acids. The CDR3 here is CASSRTGGSYNEQFF. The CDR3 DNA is TGTGCCAGTAGCCGGACAGGGGGATCCTACAATGAGCAGTTCTTC.

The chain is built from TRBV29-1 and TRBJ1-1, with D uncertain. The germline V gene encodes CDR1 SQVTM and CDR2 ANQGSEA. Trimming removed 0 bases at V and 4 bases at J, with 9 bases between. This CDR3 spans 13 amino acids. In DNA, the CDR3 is TGCAGCGTTGAAGAGAGCACCGCCACTGAAGCTTTCTTT. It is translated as CSVEESTATEAFF.

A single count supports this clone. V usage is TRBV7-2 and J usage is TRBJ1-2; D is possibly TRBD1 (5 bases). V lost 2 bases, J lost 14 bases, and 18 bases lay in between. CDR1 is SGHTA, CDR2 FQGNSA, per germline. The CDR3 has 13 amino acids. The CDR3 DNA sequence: TGTGCCAGCAGCTTAAGGGGATTGGGGTTAGATACCTTC. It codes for CASSLRGLGLDTF.

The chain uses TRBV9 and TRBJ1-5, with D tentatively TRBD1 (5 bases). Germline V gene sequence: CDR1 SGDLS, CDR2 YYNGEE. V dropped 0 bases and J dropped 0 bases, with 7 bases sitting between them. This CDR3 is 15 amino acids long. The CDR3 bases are TGTGCCAGCAGCGTAGCAGGGTATAGCAATCAGCCCCAGCATTTT. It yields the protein CASSVAGYSNQPQHF.

The CDR3 bases are TGTGCCAGCAGTTACCAAGACAGAACGTCCTACAATGAGCAGTTCTTC. This translates into CASSYQDRTSYNEQFF. The V call is TRBV6-5, the J call TRBJ2-1; D may be TRBD1 (5 bases). Trimming cost V 2 bases and J 1 base, with 12 bases left between them. The CDR3 is made up of 16 amino acids. CDR1 is MNHEY, CDR2 SVGAGI, per germline.

CDR3 sequence (DNA): TGTGCCAGCAGCGACAGGGGACGCACAGATACGCAGTATTTT. As protein: CASSDRGRTDTQYF. This chain links TRBV28 with TRBJ2-3; 8 nucleotides agree with TRBD1. V lost 6 bases to trimming and J lost 1 base; unmatched junction nucleotides: 3. Germline V gives CDR1 MDHEN, CDR2 SYDVKM. This CDR3 region has 14 residues. The variable domain in full, with the rest retrieved from reference TRBV28 and TRBJ2-3, is DVKVTQSSRYLVKRTGEKVFLECVQDMDHENMFWYRQDPGLGLRLIYFSYDVKMKEKGDIPEGYSVSREKKERFSLILESASTNQTSMYLCASSDRGRTDTQYFGPGTRLTVL.

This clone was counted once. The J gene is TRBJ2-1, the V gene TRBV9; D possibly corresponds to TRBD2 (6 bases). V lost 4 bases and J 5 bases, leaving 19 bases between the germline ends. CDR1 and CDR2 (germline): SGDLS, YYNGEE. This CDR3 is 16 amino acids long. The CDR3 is CASSLSRGGGDNEQFF. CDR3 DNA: TGTGCCAGCAGCCTCTCTCGGGGAGGTGGGGACAATGAGCAGTTCTTC.

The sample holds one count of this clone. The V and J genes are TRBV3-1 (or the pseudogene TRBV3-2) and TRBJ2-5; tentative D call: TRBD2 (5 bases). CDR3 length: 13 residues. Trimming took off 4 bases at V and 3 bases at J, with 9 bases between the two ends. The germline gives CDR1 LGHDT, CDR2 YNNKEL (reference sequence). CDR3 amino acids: CASSRKGEETQYF. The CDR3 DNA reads TGTGCCAGCAGCCGTAAGGGAGAAGAGACCCAGTACTTC.

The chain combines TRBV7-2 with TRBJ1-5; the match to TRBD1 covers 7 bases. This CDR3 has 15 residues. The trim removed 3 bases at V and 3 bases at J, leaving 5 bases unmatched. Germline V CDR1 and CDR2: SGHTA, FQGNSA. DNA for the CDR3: TGTGCCAGCAGCTTTCAAACAGGGGACAATCAGCCCCAGCATTTT. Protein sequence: CASSFQTGDNQPQHF.

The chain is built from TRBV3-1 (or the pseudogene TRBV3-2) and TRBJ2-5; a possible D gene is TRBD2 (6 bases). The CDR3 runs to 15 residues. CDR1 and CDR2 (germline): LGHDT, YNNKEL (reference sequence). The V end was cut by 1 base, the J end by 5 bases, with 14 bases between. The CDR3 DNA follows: TGTGCCAGCAGCCAAGGCTGGGGGAGGTCGGAGACCCAGTACTTC. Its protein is CASSQGWGRSETQYF.

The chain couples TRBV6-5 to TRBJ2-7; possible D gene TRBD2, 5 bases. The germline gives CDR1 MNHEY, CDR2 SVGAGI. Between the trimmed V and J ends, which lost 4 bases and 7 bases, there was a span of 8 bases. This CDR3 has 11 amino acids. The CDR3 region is CASSSRGEQYF. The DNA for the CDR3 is TGTGCCAGCAGTTCGAGAGGGGAGCAGTACTTC.

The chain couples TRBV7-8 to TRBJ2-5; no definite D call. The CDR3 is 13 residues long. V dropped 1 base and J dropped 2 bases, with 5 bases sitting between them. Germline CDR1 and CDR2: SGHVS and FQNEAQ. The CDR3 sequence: CASSLVQQETQYF. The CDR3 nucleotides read TGTGCCAGCAGCTTAGTACAGCAAGAGACCCAGTACTTC.

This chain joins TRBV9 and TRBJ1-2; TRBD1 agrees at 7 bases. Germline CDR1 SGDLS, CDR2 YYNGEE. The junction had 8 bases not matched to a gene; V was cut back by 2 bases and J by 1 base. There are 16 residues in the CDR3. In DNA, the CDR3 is TGTGCCAGCAGCGTGGGGGACAGCAGTTATAACTATGGCTACACCTTC. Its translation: CASSVGDSSYNYGYTF.

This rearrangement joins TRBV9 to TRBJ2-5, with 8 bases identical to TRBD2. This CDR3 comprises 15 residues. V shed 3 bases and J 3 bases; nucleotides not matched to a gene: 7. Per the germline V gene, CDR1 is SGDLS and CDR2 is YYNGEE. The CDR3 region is CASSEVGTRKETQYF. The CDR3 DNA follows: TGTGCCAGCAGCGAGGTTGGGACTAGGAAAGAGACCCAGTACTTC. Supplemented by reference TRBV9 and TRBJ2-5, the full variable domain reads DSGVTQTPKHLITATGQRVTLRCSPRSGDLSVYWYQQSLDQGLQFLIQYYNGEERAKGNILERFSAQQFPDLHSELNLSSLELGDSALYFCASSEVGTRKETQYFGPGTRLLVL.

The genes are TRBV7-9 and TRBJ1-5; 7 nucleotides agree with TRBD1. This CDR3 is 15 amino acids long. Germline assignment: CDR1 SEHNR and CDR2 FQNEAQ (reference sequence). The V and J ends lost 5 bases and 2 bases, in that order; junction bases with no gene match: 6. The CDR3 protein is CASSPTGTGNQPQHF. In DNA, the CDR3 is TGTGCCAGCAGCCCGACAGGGACAGGCAATCAGCCCCAGCATTTT.

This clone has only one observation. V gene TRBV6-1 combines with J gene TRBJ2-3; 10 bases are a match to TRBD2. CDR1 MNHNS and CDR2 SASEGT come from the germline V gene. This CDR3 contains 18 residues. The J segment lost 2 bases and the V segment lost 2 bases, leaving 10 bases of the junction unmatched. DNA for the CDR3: TGTGCCAGCAGTGAACTCTTACTAGCGGGGCCTCCCACAGATACGCAGTATTTT. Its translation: CASSELLLAGPPTDTQYF.